This TCR delta chain was found in a study of Vδ1+ human thymocytes. RNA was extracted from the cells and then reverse transcribed. Pooled V-gene forward primers with one constant-region reverse primer generated the CDR3 amplicons by multiplex PCR. TCRdb called clones from the multiplex PCR reads again using CATT. The sample records about 58,000 delta-chain clones, about 14% being singletons. Thymocytes were sorted as CD3+ TCRVdelta1+ TCRVdelta2- after alphabeta T cell depletion. Vdelta1+ thymocyte sorts reached between about 96% and 99.6% purity. Study-wide results and limits: Unlike peripheral blood Vdelta1+ controls, thymic delta-chain sequences included roughly 18% Vdelta2 and few Vdelta3. Bulk repertoire data may be misinterpreted because of unexpected Vdelta2 sequences. Thymic TRG and TRD repertoires appeared highly polyclonal, with Gaussian CDR3 length distributions.

About this clone: The antigen is undetermined.

The germline CDR1 and CDR2 sequences are TSWWSYY and QGS. After removal of 1 base from V and 4 bases from J, the junction contained 18 bases not matched to a gene. The CDR3 covers 20 residues. The TCR originated in a girl younger than two who had congenital heart surgery. V gene TRDV1 combines with J gene TRDJ1, with TRDD3 matching over 10 bases. The specimen was Vdelta1+ gamma-delta thymocytes from the thymus. Subset reported: FACS-sorted CD3+ TCRalphabeta- TCRVdelta1+ TCRVdelta2- thymocytes. CDR3 sequence (DNA): TGTGCTCTTGGGGAACATCAACCTGGCCCGTACTGGGGGATTGGCGATAAACTCATCTTT. Its translation is CALGEHQPGPYWGIGDKLIF.